Shown below are 19 T cell receptor beta chains from a single sample sequenced in a study of beta chain features in type 1 diabetes (dated by TCRdb to 2017 to 2018). The antigens these receptors bind are not known. The library was made by the immunoSEQ multiplex PCR assay. The High Capacity cDNA Reverse Transcription Kit was used to reverse transcribe all of the isolated RNA, meaning that expressed TCRB transcripts were what got sequenced. Sourced from immuneACCESS, this table was stored by TCRdb with only in-frame sequences that have V and J called. A share of the clones is absent; for the studies checked, an unresolved V gene accounts for under half, and the remainder has no known explanation. The sample records some 240,000 clones, roughly 17% of which are singletons. The ten top clones hold approximately 0.086% of the sample. General conclusions and limits of the study: A moderate but significant shortening of TCRB CDR3 length was observed in type 1 diabetes patients in all four CD4+ subsets.

Sequencing used naive CD4+ T cells from blood. In the paper's terms, the cell subset or site label means: true naive CD4+ T cells. The receptor source for this set is a man younger than 40 with type 1 diabetes.

The genes are TRBV30 and TRBJ2-5; 9 bases agree with TRBD2. Germline V gene lookup returns CDR1 GTSNPN and CDR2 SVGIG (reference sequence). The CDR3 consists of 14 residues. The DNA of the CDR3 is TGTGCGCTCGGGGTAGCGGGAGCGGCCGAGACCCAGTACTTC. This sequence encodes CALGVAGAAETQYF.

The chain uses TRBV28 and TRBJ1-2; D is undetermined. The CDR3 is 11 amino acids. Germline V lookup: CDR1 MDHEN, CDR2 SYDVKM. Trimming pared 4 bases from V and 3 bases from J, leaving 3 bases between. The CDR3 coding sequence is TGTGCCAGCAGTTCGTACTATGGCTACACCTTC. Encoded protein: CASSSYYGYTF.

In this sample, this clone turned up a few times. The V gene is TRBV9, the J gene TRBJ1-1; D call uncertain. The V end lost 0 bases, the J end lost 3 bases, and 6 bases lay between the germline ends. Germline V gives CDR1 SGDLS, CDR2 YYNGEE. The CDR3 has 13 amino acids. Written as DNA, the CDR3 is TGTGCCAGCAGCGTAGTGTGGGACACTGAAGCTTTCTTT. It is translated as CASSVVWDTEAFF.

The gene calls are TRBV6-5 and TRBJ2-1, with unresolved D. Trimming left V 4 bases short and J 12 bases short, with 13 bases between. The germline V gene encodes CDR1 MNHEY and CDR2 SVGAGI. The CDR3 has 12 residues. In DNA form, the CDR3 reads TGTGCCAGCAGTTCCCCGGGTTACGTGCAGTTCTTC. Protein sequence: CASSSPGYVQFF.

This clone has just a few counts. The sample contains more than one DNA sequence encoding this CDR3. This chain uses TRBV5-1 with TRBJ2-1; no firm D call. CDR3 size: 14 residues. Germline CDR1 SGHRS, CDR2 YFSETQ. Trimming removed 0 bases at V and 0 bases at J, with 4 bases between. In nucleotides, the CDR3 is TGCGCCAGCAGCTTGGATAGCTCCTACAATGAGCAGTTCTTC. Encoded protein: CASSLDSSYNEQFF.

The genes are TRBV5-1 and TRBJ2-3, with 9 bases fitting TRBD2. The germline CDR1 and CDR2 sequences are SGHRS and YFSETQ. CDR3 length: 17 residues. V shed 4 bases and J 5 bases; nucleotides not matched to a gene: 14. Here the CDR3 DNA reads TGCGCCAGCAGCAAGACTAGCGGAGCCCCCCCAGGAGATACGCAGTATTTT. The encoded protein is CASSKTSGAPPGDTQYF.

This clone was found a few times. The V and J genes are TRBV6-5 and TRBJ2-1, with TRBD2 matching 13 bases. V trimming: 4 bases; J trimming: 7 bases; junction bases outside the gene matches: 1. The CDR3 spans 14 residues. CDR1 is MNHEY, CDR2 SVGAGI, per germline. The CDR3 region has the DNA TGTGCCAGCAGTTCGACTAGCGGGAGGAATGAGCAGTTCTTC. Encoded protein: CASSSTSGRNEQFF.

The chain links TRBV28 to TRBJ2-4; D assignment may be TRBD1 or TRBD2 (5 bases each). V was trimmed by 8 bases and J by 0 bases, leaving 14 bases between them. Per germline, CDR1 MDHEN and CDR2 SYDVKM. This CDR3 contains 15 residues. The CDR3 is CASGTAELAKNIQYF. CDR3 sequence (DNA): TGTGCCAGCGGGACGGCCGAACTAGCCAAAAACATTCAGTACTTC. The entire variable domain, with the rest obtained from reference TRBV28 and TRBJ2-4, is as follows: DVKVTQSSRYLVKRTGEKVFLECVQDMDHENMFWYRQDPGLGLRLIYFSYDVKMKEKGDIPEGYSVSREKKERFSLILESASTNQTSMYLCASGTAELAKNIQYFGAGTRLSVL.

This clone was counted only a few times. The rearrangement links TRBV9 to TRBJ2-1; 7 bases agree with TRBD2. This CDR3 contains 16 residues. In germline, CDR1 is SGDLS, CDR2 YYNGEE. The trim removed 6 bases at V and 1 base at J, leaving 10 bases unmatched. CDR3 amino acids: CASTAVLAESYNEQFF. DNA of the CDR3: TGTGCCAGCACCGCCGTCCTAGCGGAGTCCTACAATGAGCAGTTCTTC.

The rearrangement links TRBV5-1 to TRBJ2-3; D remains ambiguous. The germline V and J ends were trimmed by 7 bases and 0 bases, with 9 bases remaining between them. This CDR3 has 13 residues. Per germline, CDR1 SGHRS and CDR2 YFSETQ. The CDR3 sequence is CASWAPSTDTQYF. CDR3 in DNA: TGCGCCAGCTGGGCACCTAGCACAGATACGCAGTATTTT.

The chain couples TRBV7-9 to TRBJ2-5; 10 bases map to TRBD1. The CDR3 extends over 16 amino acids. Germline trimming cut 1 base from V and 3 bases from J; bases unmatched to any gene: 5. CDR1 and CDR2 (germline): SEHNR, FQNEAQ (reference sequence). Here the CDR3 DNA reads TGTGCCAGCAGCTTAGGACAGGGGGCGATTAAAGAGACCCAGTACTTC. The encoded protein is CASSLGQGAIKETQYF.

This clone was seen more than once but under ten times. This chain links TRBV28 with TRBJ1-1, with D hard to call. Trimming left V 7 bases short and J 1 base short, with 7 bases between. Germline values: CDR1 MDHEN, CDR2 SYDVKM. This CDR3 is built from 12 residues. The CDR3 nucleotides are TGTGCCAGCACAGAAAGGAACACTGAAGCTTTCTTT. This translates into CASTERNTEAFF.

This clone occurred a few times. CDR3 sequence: CASSSRQGRETQYF. The CDR3 DNA reads TGTGCCAGCAGCTCAAGACAGGGCCGGGAGACCCAGTACTTC. The rearrangement joins TRBV13 to TRBJ2-5; 7 bases align to TRBD1. The junction had 7 bases not matched to a gene; V was cut back by 4 bases and J by 5 bases. The CDR3 length is 14 residues. Germline V gene data show CDR1 as PRHDT and CDR2 as FYEKMQ (reference sequence). The full variable domain, completed using reference TRBV13 and TRBJ2-5, is AAGVIQSPRHLIKEKRETATLKCYPIPRHDTVYWYQQGPGQDPQFLISFYEKMQSDKGSIPDRFSAQQFSDYHSELNMSSLELGDSALYFCASSSRQGRETQYFGPGTRLLVL.

The V and J genes are TRBV4-1 and TRBJ1-3; tentatively, D is TRBD1 (5 bases). The CDR3 extends over 18 amino acids. Trimming shortened V by 0 bases and J by 1 base, and 16 bases separated the two germline ends. Germline V gene lookup returns CDR1 MGHRA and CDR2 YSYEKL. The CDR3 DNA sequence: TGCGCCAGCAGCCAAGAATGGGGACTTCTGGCTTCTGGAAACACCATATATTTT. Its protein is CASSQEWGLLASGNTIYF.

V gene TRBV30 combines with J gene TRBJ2-7; maybe TRBD1 (5 bases). Trimming removed 3 bases at V and 3 bases at J, with 12 bases between. This CDR3 is 13 amino acids long. CDR1 and CDR2 (germline): GTSNPN, SVGIG (reference sequence). CDR3 nucleotides: TGTGCCTGGAGCAGACAGTTGGGCTACGAGCAGTACTTC. Translation gives CAWSRQLGYEQYF.

This clone was seen a few times. This sample also contains other DNA sequences that code for the same CDR3. This chain connects TRBV7-9 to TRBJ1-1; no definite D call. Germline V lookup: CDR1 SEHNR, CDR2 FQNEAQ (reference sequence). This CDR3 comprises 13 residues. The V end lost 5 bases, the J end lost 1 base, and 8 bases lay between the germline ends. The CDR3 here is CASSRTGNTEAFF. The CDR3 DNA sequence: TGTGCCAGCAGCCGGACGGGGAACACTGAAGCTTTCTTT.

V usage is TRBV29-1 and J usage is TRBJ2-5; TRBD2 agrees at 12 bases. This CDR3 has 17 residues. Per the germline V gene, CDR1 is SQVTM and CDR2 is ANQGSEA. Losses at the gene ends were 6 bases for V and 5 bases for J; bases not matched to a gene: 16. The CDR3 loop is CSVKPTSGRGTWETQYF. As DNA, the CDR3 is TGCAGCGTCAAGCCGACTAGCGGGAGAGGAACGTGGGAGACCCAGTACTTC. The variable domain in full, with the rest retrieved from reference TRBV29-1 and TRBJ2-5, is SAVISQKPSRDICQRGTSLTIQCQVDSQVTMMFWYRQQPGQSLTLIATANQGSEATYESGFVIDKFPISRPNLTFSTLTVSNMSPEDSSIYLCSVKPTSGRGTWETQYFGPGTRLLVL.

This clone was observed a few times. This chain uses TRBV28 with TRBJ2-6; D not resolved. The germline V and J ends were trimmed by 3 bases and 0 bases, with 9 bases remaining between them. Germline-derived CDR1 and CDR2 are MDHEN and SYDVKM. The CDR3 is 16 residues long. The CDR3 DNA sequence: TGTGCCAGCAGTTTTCAACAGACCTCTGGGGCCAACGTCCTGACTTTC. Translated, it gives CASSFQQTSGANVLTF.

This rearrangement joins TRBV4-1 to TRBJ2-7, with unresolved D. This CDR3 region has 14 residues. Germline lookup yields CDR1 MGHRA and CDR2 YSYEKL. Trimming removed 0 bases from V and 3 bases from J, with 9 bases in between. The CDR3 region has the DNA TGCGCCAGCAGCCAAGATACCACTATCTACGAGCAGTACTTC. This translates into CASSQDTTIYEQYF.